This T cell receptor beta chain appears in the sequencing data of a study of immune cell composition in non-small cell lung cancer. Germline CDR1 is LGHNA and CDR2 is YNFKEQ. CDR3 length equals 15 residues. The V segment lost 3 bases and the J segment 6 bases; nucleotides outside the gene matches: 4. The normal lung sample lay at least 3 cm, and maximally far, from the tumour. Genomic DNA came from frozen unsorted single-cell suspensions. Measured with immunoSEQ multiplex PCR; TCRdb has only the in-frame clones, and not every one. The sample carries thousands of clones, around 69% recorded once. Sequencing used non-adjacent lung tissue. The rearrangement uses TRBV4-2 and TRBJ1-6, with 8 bases lining up with TRBD1. This sequence originates from a human donor with non-small cell lung cancer. In DNA form, the CDR3 reads TGTGCCAGCAGCCACCAAGACAGGGGTAATTCACCCCTCCACTTT. It is translated as CASSHQDRGNSPLHF.